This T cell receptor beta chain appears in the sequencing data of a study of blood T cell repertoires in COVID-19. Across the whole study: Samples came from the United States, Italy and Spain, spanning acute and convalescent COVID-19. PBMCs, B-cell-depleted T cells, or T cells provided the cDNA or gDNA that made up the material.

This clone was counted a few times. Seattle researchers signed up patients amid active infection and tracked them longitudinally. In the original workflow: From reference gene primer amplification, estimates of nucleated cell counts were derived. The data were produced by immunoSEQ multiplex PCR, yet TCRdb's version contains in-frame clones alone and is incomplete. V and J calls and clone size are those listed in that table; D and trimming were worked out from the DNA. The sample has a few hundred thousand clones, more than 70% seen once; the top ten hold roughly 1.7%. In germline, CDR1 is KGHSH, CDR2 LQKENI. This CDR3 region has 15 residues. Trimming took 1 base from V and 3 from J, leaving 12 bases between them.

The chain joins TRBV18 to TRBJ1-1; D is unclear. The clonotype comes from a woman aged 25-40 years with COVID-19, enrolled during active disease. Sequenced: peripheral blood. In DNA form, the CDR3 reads TGTGCCAGCTCACCACAGTTTGGTAGTGACACTGAAGCTTTCTTT. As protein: CASSPQFGSDTEAFF.